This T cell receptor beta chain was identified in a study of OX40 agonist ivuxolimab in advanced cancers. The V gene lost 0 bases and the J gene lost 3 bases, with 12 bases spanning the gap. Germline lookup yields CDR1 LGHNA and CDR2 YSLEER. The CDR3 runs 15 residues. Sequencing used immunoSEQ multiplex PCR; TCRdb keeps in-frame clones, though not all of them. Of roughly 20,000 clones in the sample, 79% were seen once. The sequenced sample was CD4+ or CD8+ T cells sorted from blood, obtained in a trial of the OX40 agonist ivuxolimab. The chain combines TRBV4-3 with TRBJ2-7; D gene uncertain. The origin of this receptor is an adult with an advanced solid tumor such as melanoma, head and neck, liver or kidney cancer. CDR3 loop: CASSQDGNPFYEQYF. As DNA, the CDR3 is TGCGCCAGCAGCCAAGACGGCAACCCTTTCTACGAGCAGTACTTC.